The source of this T cell receptor (beta chain) is a study of OX40 agonist ivuxolimab in advanced cancers. Background on the study: Every 2 weeks, patients got intravenous ivuxolimab at one of six dose levels (0.01-10 mg/kg). Study conclusions and caveats: CD4+ T cells averaged fewer expanded clones than CD8+ T cells. CD4+ and CD8+ T cells in blood underwent clonal expansion by week 6 at 0.1 to 3.0 mg/kg.

Data came from immunoSEQ multiplex PCR; TCRdb stores just in-frame clones and leaves some out. The sample carries approximately 20,000 clones, approximately 82% recorded once. For this clone: Its antigen is not identified.

Germline lookup yields CDR1 LNHDA and CDR2 SQIVND (reference sequence). V dropped 3 bases and J dropped 8; count of bases not matched to a gene: 8. This CDR3 contains 14 residues. The V and J genes are TRBV19 and TRBJ1-2; 8 bases align to TRBD1. The sample in question was CD4+ or CD8+ T cells sorted from blood, obtained in a trial of the OX40 agonist ivuxolimab. The TCR sequence derives from an adult with an advanced solid tumor such as melanoma, head and neck, liver or kidney cancer. The CDR3 reads CASSMMETGEGYTF. The CDR3 nucleotides are TGTGCCAGTAGTATGATGGAGACAGGGGAAGGCTACACCTTC.